Detailed here is one T cell receptor (beta chain). Its antigen remains unknown. Primed by a sample-barcoded 5' primer and a J-beta primer mix, a second PCR proceeded for about 6 to 12 cycles. TCRdb recomputed calls from the 5' RACE reads with MiXCR, one row per CDR3 protein. The data show 800,000 to 1,300,000 distinct CDR3 sequences, under 30% seen once. The data originate from a study of blood T cells in healthy people across ages. The V gene's germline CDR1 is MGHRA and CDR2 YSYEKL. The CDR3 is 15 amino acids. V trimming: 5 bases; J trimming: 2 bases; junction bases outside the gene matches: 6. Findings and limits, study-wide: With unsorted PBMCs, a conclusive comparison of naive versus antigen-experienced cells was not possible.

This sample also appeared in a second study, on T cells of mothers and their children. According to that study: At a rate of approximately 1.4 ug per 15 ul, cDNA synthesis received all of the extracted RNA. Overlap measured in related mother-child pairs was slightly, non-significantly higher than in unrelated pairs.

This TCR came from a girl aged 2-10 years in good health. The V and J genes are TRBV4-1 and TRBJ2-1; TRBD1 matches at 7 bases. Sequenced: blood. CDR3 sequence reads: CASSGEGATYNEQFF. As DNA, the CDR3 is TGCGCCAGCAGCGGCGAGGGGGCGACCTACAATGAGCAGTTCTTC.